The 9 T cell receptor beta chains below come from one sample, sequenced in a study of blood T cell repertoires in COVID-19. Sequenced by immunoSEQ multiplex PCR; TCRdb stores in-frame clones only, minus some. The sample lists about 240,000 clones, 70% to 90% seen once, with around 3.3% in the top ten. The sample was PBMCs or T cells enriched from blood (not recorded which). Receptor source: a woman between 40 and 55 years old with acute COVID-19.

V and J are TRBV19 and TRBJ2-7, with 9 positions matching TRBD2. The trim removed 6 bases at V and 2 bases at J, leaving 14 bases unmatched. Germline CDR1 reads LNHDA; CDR2 reads SQIVND (reference sequence). CDR3 length equals 17 residues. The CDR3, as DNA: TGTGCCAGTAGCGTCCTCCTTAGCGGGAGCTCCGCCTACGAGCAGTACTTC. Protein sequence: CASSVLLSGSSAYEQYF.

The rearrangement joins TRBV6-2 or TRBV6-3 to TRBJ2-1; TRBD2 matches at 8 bases. The V segment lost 6 bases and the J segment 4 bases; nucleotides outside the gene matches: 5. The CDR3 is 14 residues long. Germline loops: CDR1 MNHEY, CDR2 SVGEGT. Here the CDR3 DNA reads TGTGCCAGCAGCCAGACTAGCGCGTACAATGAGCAGTTCTTC. It codes for CASSQTSAYNEQFF.

This clone was seen a handful of times. This chain links TRBV18 with TRBJ1-3, with D uncertain. The CDR3 covers 15 residues. Germline CDR1 KGHSH, CDR2 LQKENI. V was pared by 3 bases and J by 0 bases, with 9 bases between. In DNA, the CDR3 is TGTGCCAGCTCACCGGTGTCGAGCTCTGGAAACACCATATATTTT. Protein product: CASSPVSSSGNTIYF. Using reference TRBV18 and TRBJ1-3 for the parts outside the CDR3, the full variable domain is NAGVMQNPRHLVRRRGQEARLRCSPMKGHSHVYWYRQLPEEGLKFMVYLQKENIIDESGMPKERFSAEFPKEGPSILRIQQVVRGDSAAYFCASSPVSSSGNTIYFGEGSWLTVV.

The chain links TRBV5-1 to TRBJ2-3; weak D call: TRBD1 (5 bases). Germline V gene sequence: CDR1 SGHRS, CDR2 YFSETQ. The germline V and J ends were trimmed by 5 bases and 2 bases, with 12 bases remaining between them. CDR3 length equals 14 residues. CDR3 protein: CASSVGAFTDTQYF. CDR3 in DNA: TGCGCCAGCAGTGTTGGGGCCTTCACAGATACGCAGTATTTT.

The genes are TRBV30 and TRBJ2-7, with 8 bases lining up with TRBD2. Germline CDR1 and CDR2: GTSNPN and SVGIG (reference sequence). The CDR3 runs 12 residues. V trimming: 4 bases; J trimming: 3 bases; junction bases outside the gene matches: 2. CDR3 region: CAWNGRGYEQYF. The CDR3 region has the DNA TGTGCCTGGAACGGGAGGGGCTACGAGCAGTACTTC.

The chain is built from TRBV11-3 and TRBJ2-5; D possibly corresponds to TRBD1 (5 bases). The CDR3 has 16 residues. The V end was cut by 3 bases, the J end by 3 bases, with 17 bases between. The germline CDR1 and CDR2 sequences are SGHNT and YENEEA. The CDR3 loop reads CASSLWFLGLEETQYF. CDR3 coding DNA: TGTGCCAGCAGCTTGTGGTTTCTGGGGCTGGAAGAGACCCAGTACTTC.

The genes are TRBV5-1 and TRBJ1-3; 7 bases agree with TRBD1. Germline V lookup: CDR1 SGHRS, CDR2 YFSETQ. The CDR3 contains 14 residues. Germline trimming cut 6 bases from V and 2 bases from J; bases unmatched to any gene: 5. CDR3 in amino acids: CASTQGEPGNTIYF. The CDR3 coding sequence is TGCGCCAGCACGCAGGGGGAGCCTGGAAACACCATATATTTT.

V and J are TRBV10-1 and TRBJ2-7; D may be TRBD2 (6 bases). V lost 3 bases and J lost 0, with 12 bases in between. From germline, CDR1 is WNHNN and CDR2 SYGVQD (reference sequence). This CDR3 has 15 amino acids. CDR3 in amino acids: CASSEKGTDSYEQYF. The CDR3 DNA follows: TGCGCCAGCAGTGAAAAGGGGACTGACTCCTACGAGCAGTACTTC.

For the CDR3, the DNA is TGTGCCAGCAGCTTAGGTTTACTAGCGGGACTGAGTGAGCAGTTCTTC. It yields the protein CASSLGLLAGLSEQFF. V gene TRBV7-9 combines with J gene TRBJ2-1; 10 nucleotides agree with TRBD2. Germline values: CDR1 SEHNR, CDR2 FQNEAQ (reference sequence). CDR3 size: 16 residues. Losses at the gene ends were 1 base for V and 9 bases for J; bases not matched to a gene: 9.